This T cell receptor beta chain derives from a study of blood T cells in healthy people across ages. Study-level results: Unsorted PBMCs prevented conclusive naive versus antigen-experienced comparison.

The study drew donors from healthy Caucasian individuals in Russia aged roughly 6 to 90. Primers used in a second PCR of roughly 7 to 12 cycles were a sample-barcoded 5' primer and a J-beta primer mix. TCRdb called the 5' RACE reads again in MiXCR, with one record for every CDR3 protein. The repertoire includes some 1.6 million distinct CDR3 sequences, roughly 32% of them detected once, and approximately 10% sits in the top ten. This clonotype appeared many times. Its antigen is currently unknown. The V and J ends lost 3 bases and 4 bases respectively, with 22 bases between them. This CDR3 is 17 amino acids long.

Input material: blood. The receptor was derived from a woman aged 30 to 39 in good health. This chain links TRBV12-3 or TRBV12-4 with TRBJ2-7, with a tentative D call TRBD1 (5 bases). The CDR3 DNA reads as TGTGCCAGCAGTTTGGAGATAACGACAGCAGGGCAATACGAGCAGTACTTC. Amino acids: CASSLEITTAGQYEQYF.